The rows below give T cell receptor beta chains drawn from one sample of a study of T cell responses to AZD1222 COVID-19 vaccine. Sequenced by immunoSEQ multiplex PCR; TCRdb stores in-frame clones only, minus some. This sample has approximately 120,000 clones, with about nine tenths found just once. The sample in question was peripheral blood, obtained on day 0 of AZD1222 vaccination. These receptors all come from an adult in good health. CDR3s leave out the opening cysteine and the closing phenylalanine or tryptophan. Each record gives: V gene, clone size, J gene, CDR3 protein. Not every row has a clone size; where given, it reads once, few, many or a size class.

TRBV27	-	TRBJ1-6	ASSLSGSTLNSPLH
TRBV11-2	-	TRBJ2-1	ASSLGSGSYNEQF
TRBV19	-	TRBJ1-2	ASSTGTGDGYT
TRBV13	-	TRBJ2-3	ASSPGHRTDTQY
TRBV19	-	TRBJ1-1	ASSISGTVNTEAF
TRBV12-3/TRBV12-4	-	TRBJ2-7	ASSFGTYEQY
TRBV5-1	few	TRBJ2-1	ASSMNPPGVTYNEQF
TRBV5-1	-	TRBJ2-2	ASSQGDRVSGTGELF
TRBV7-9	-	TRBJ1-1	ASSSPFTLNTEAF
TRBV6-5	-	TRBJ2-7	ASSYARGRHYEQY
TRBV19	-	TRBJ1-2	ASSTGLLDGYT
TRBV19	once	TRBJ1-3	ASGSGEDVRGNTIY
TRBV4-1	-	TRBJ2-1	ASSPRDGAYNEQF
TRBV5-4	few	TRBJ1-2	ASSVGGGYGYT
TRBV13	few	TRBJ2-7	ASSFGWSHEQY
TRBV9	-	TRBJ2-2	ASSTGTSGANTGELF
TRBV6-1	-	TRBJ2-7	ASSEAGQLSSYEQY
TRBV5-6	-	TRBJ1-2	ASSSTGILGSYT
TRBV5-1	-	TRBJ1-2	ASSLTFNYGYT
TRBV5-1	-	TRBJ2-5	ASSTGTASEPQY
TRBV7-9	-	TRBJ2-3	ASSHPLGRGATDTQY
TRBV28	-	TRBJ1-2	ASSSSSGNYGYT
TRBV21-1	-	TRBJ1-1	ASRTGGHTEAF
TRBV6-5	-	TRBJ1-2	ASSRTTGVIYGYT
TRBV5-1	-	TRBJ2-2	ASSLARQGFTGELF
TRBV19	once	TRBJ1-1	ASSTGQGLISEAF
TRBV30	-	TRBJ1-1	AWRGRRGAF
TRBV2	-	TRBJ2-7	ASSSPTGTPPSYEQY
TRBV7-9	-	TRBJ1-1	ASSAALKAF
TRBV14	-	TRBJ2-6	ASSHLQGSGANVLT
TRBV27	-	TRBJ1-2	ASSLRQGAHDYGYT
TRBV7-2	-	TRBJ2-7	ASSPSGTGGHEQY
TRBV5-1	-	TRBJ1-6	ASSLNRGHNSPLH
TRBV9	-	TRBJ1-5	ASSVDGSNQPQH
TRBV18	-	TRBJ2-1	ASSPSLAGGNNEQF
TRBV5-1	-	TRBJ2-5	ASSSGQGKETQY
TRBV6-5	-	TRBJ1-5	ASSYSSRDGPQH
TRBV7-9	-	TRBJ1-2	ASSPGQIYGYT
TRBV24-1	-	TRBJ1-6	ATSRVRNHSPLH
TRBV13	-	TRBJ2-7	ASSPLTTGPHEQY
TRBV4-1	once	TRBJ2-3	ASSQAAGKTDTQY
TRBV25-1	once	TRBJ1-6	ASLPDRTNSPLH
TRBV27	-	TRBJ1-4	ATRGEKLF
TRBV27	-	TRBJ2-5	ASSLWDSQETQY
TRBV7-8	-	TRBJ1-2	ASSLEGVGIGYT
TRBV27	-	TRBJ2-5	ASSFHSGGPQRETQY
TRBV6-5	-	TRBJ1-1	ASIQSPPWDTEAF
TRBV2	once	TRBJ1-6	ASSDSQGNSPLH
TRBV27	-	TRBJ1-2	ASSLRGAGYT
TRBV4-1	-	TRBJ2-4	ASSQDRTQGAKNIQY
TRBV18	few	TRBJ1-3	ASSPPSGRSSGNTIY
TRBV11-1	-	TRBJ2-1	ASSEDRVANEQF
TRBV10-3	-	TRBJ1-2	AIRAGAGYT
TRBV18	-	TRBJ2-1	ASSPRFSGRTYNEQF
TRBV19	-	TRBJ1-5	ASSLAARQPQH
TRBV4-3	-	TRBJ1-1	ASSLRVNTEAF
TRBV19	-	TRBJ2-1	ASSIPPLYNEQF
TRBV7-8	once	TRBJ2-3	ASGGQSPPRDTQY
TRBV30	-	TRBJ1-1	ASTLQNTEAF
TRBV9	-	TRBJ1-1	ASSPGHATTEAF